The 19 T cell receptor beta chains given below trace back to one sample, sequenced in a study of T-cell reconstitution after alpha-beta-depleted transplantation in children. As it was prepared, the TCRbeta library received unique molecular identifiers. Each CDR3 protein is one row after TCRdb ran MiXCR on the PCR reads. The profile shows around 200,000 distinct CDR3 sequences, roughly a tenth of them singletons. The sequencing used PBMCs, collected before TCRalphabeta/CD19-depleted stem cell transplant. These receptors came from a child in the first two years of life with acute myeloid leukemia, due to receive a stem cell transplant.

The V gene is TRBV7-9, the J gene TRBJ2-7; the D is unclear. This CDR3 contains 16 residues. Per the germline V gene, CDR1 is SEHNR and CDR2 is FQNEAQ (reference sequence). V was cut by 2 bases and J by 3 bases, with 17 bases left in between. CDR3 in amino acids: CASSLFGLGVYYEQYF. The CDR3 region has the DNA TGTGCCAGCAGCTTATTTGGCCTAGGTGTATACTACGAGCAGTACTTC.

In regard to this clonotype: An end of the junction differs from the germline gene, which may be a read error. The chain links TRBV20-1 to TRBJ2-7, with D possibly being TRBD1 (6 bases). There are 14 residues in the CDR3. Per the germline V gene, CDR1 is DFQATT and CDR2 is SNEGSKA (reference sequence). The CDR3 bases are TGCAATGCTAGAGATTACGGGACACGGTACGAGCAGTACTTC. Translating gives CNARDYGTRYEQYF.

In its sample, this clonotype was seen many times. This chain uses TRBV27 with TRBJ2-3; D possibly corresponds to TRBD2 (6 bases). The CDR3 extends over 15 amino acids. From germline, CDR1 is MNHEY and CDR2 SMNVEV (reference sequence). V shed 8 bases and J shed 1 base, with 16 bases lying between them. CDR3 amino acids: CASSSLRGRTDTQYF. Here the CDR3 DNA reads TGTGCCAGCTCCTCCTTGCGGGGACGCACAGATACGCAGTATTTT.

To note about this clonotype: Sequence at one end of the junction differs from germline and may be a read error. This chain connects TRBV7-9 to TRBJ2-1; tentatively, D is TRBD2 (5 bases). Germline CDR1 reads SEHNR; CDR2 reads FQNEAQ (reference sequence). The CDR3 contains 13 residues. CDR3 nucleotides: TGTGCCAGCGGCTTCGGGGAAGGTAATGAGCAGTTCTTC. Amino acids: CASGFGEGNEQFF.

This clonotype was detected ten times or more. The chain joins TRBV28 to TRBJ1-5, with TRBD1 matching over 11 bases. This CDR3 spans 15 amino acids. Germline assignment: CDR1 MDHEN and CDR2 SYDVKM. V was pared by 3 bases and J by 6 bases, with 4 bases of the junction left unmatched. In nucleotides, the CDR3 is TGTGCCAGCAGTTTGTGGACAGGGGGCTTTCAGCCCCAGCATTTT. Translating it yields CASSLWTGGFQPQHF.

This sequence joins TRBV25-1 and TRBJ2-1; D not resolved. CDR1 is MGHDK, CDR2 SYGVNS, per germline. CDR3 size: 13 residues. The V and J ends lost 6 bases and 3 bases respectively, with 9 bases between them. The CDR3 coding sequence is TGTGCCAGCAGCTCACTTAACTACAATGAGCAGTTCTTC. Translation gives CASSSLNYNEQFF. The whole variable domain, remainder taken from reference TRBV25-1 and TRBJ2-1, is EADIYQTPRYLVIGTGKKITLECSQTMGHDKMYWYQQDPGMELHLIHYSYGVNSTEKGDLSSESTVSRIRTEHFPLTLESARPSHTSQYLCASSSLNYNEQFFGPGTRLTVL.

This clonotype was counted many times. The gene calls are TRBV6-2 or TRBV6-3 and TRBJ2-2; 9 positions agree with TRBD2. The CDR3 length is 18 residues. Unmatched junction bases numbered 18, after V lost 6 bases and J lost 7 bases. Germline assignment: CDR1 MNHEY and CDR2 SVGEGT. The CDR3 loop reads CASRPLSGTSRMGGELFF. The CDR3, as DNA: TGTGCCAGCAGACCGCTTTCCGGGACTAGCAGGATGGGCGGGGAGCTGTTTTTT.

This clonotype was found many times. The chain employs TRBV20-1 and TRBJ2-3; 16 nucleotides agree with TRBD2. This CDR3 spans 16 amino acids. The ends lost 3 bases at V and 3 bases at J; junction bases unmatched: 3. Germline CDR1 DFQATT, CDR2 SNEGSKA (reference sequence). The CDR3 region is CSARGLAGGRTDTQYF. Here the CDR3 DNA reads TGCAGTGCTAGGGGACTAGCGGGAGGGAGGACAGATACGCAGTATTTT.

Many counts were recorded for this clonotype. The chain joins TRBV20-1 to TRBJ2-3; D not certain. The CDR3 is 12 residues long. The V end was cut by 6 bases, the J end by 0 bases, with 7 bases between. CDR1 DFQATT and CDR2 SNEGSKA come from the germline V gene (reference sequence). DNA of the CDR3: TGCAGTGCCATCCTTAGCACAGATACGCAGTATTTT. This translates into CSAILSTDTQYF.

Only a few counts were recorded for this clonotype. CDR3 DNA: TGCGCCAGCAGCCCCGGGACCGCCAATAATTCACCCCTCCACTTT. Translating it yields CASSPGTANNSPLHF. V is TRBV10-2 and J is TRBJ1-6, with D possibly matching TRBD1 (5 bases). Germline CDR1 reads WSHSY; CDR2 reads SAAADI. Trimming left V 6 bases short and J 5 bases short, with 14 bases between. The CDR3 runs to 15 residues.

This chain uses TRBV7-9 with TRBJ2-2, with D unresolved. Deletions cut 2 bases from V and 5 bases from J, with 18 bases between. CDR1 is SEHNR, CDR2 FQNEAQ, per germline (reference sequence). The CDR3 spans 17 residues. Written as DNA, the CDR3 is TGTGCCAGCAGCTTACTAATGAGGCCTCTTCAAACCGGGGAGCTGTTTTTT. Protein product: CASSLLMRPLQTGELFF.

This clonotype was counted only a few times. The chain has TRBV30 and TRBJ2-5; TRBD1 matches at 9 bases. In germline, CDR1 is GTSNPN, CDR2 SVGIG (reference sequence). Germline trimming cut 7 bases from V and 5 bases from J; bases unmatched to any gene: 5. The CDR3 runs 12 residues. CDR3 loop: CASKTGGETQYF. Here the CDR3 DNA reads TGTGCCTCGAAGACAGGGGGGGAGACCCAGTACTTC.

This clonotype was picked up many times. As DNA, the CDR3 is TGTGCCAGCAGCCAAGCGGTAGCGGGAGAGGTCACAGATACGCAGTATTTT. It specifies CASSQAVAGEVTDTQYF. This rearrangement joins TRBV4-2 to TRBJ2-3; 9 nucleotides line up with TRBD2. After removal of 1 base from V and 2 bases from J, the junction contained 7 bases not matched to a gene. The CDR3 loop spans 17 amino acids. Germline assignment: CDR1 LGHNA and CDR2 YNFKEQ.

This clonotype has at least ten counts. This chain uses TRBV5-1 with TRBJ2-1; TRBD2 aligns across 8 bases. Germline V gene sequence: CDR1 SGHRS, CDR2 YFSETQ. The CDR3 is 15 amino acids. After removal of 0 bases from V and 4 bases from J, the junction contained 3 bases not matched to a gene. CDR3 bases: TGCGCCAGCAGCTTGGACGGGGGGGCATACAATGAGCAGTTCTTC. It encodes CASSLDGGAYNEQFF.

This clonotype was detected ten times or more. V gene TRBV28 combines with J gene TRBJ2-1; 8 bases line up with TRBD2. The length of the CDR3 is 16 residues. Germline trimming cut 5 bases from V and 0 bases from J; bases unmatched to any gene: 6. Germline V gene sequence: CDR1 MDHEN, CDR2 SYDVKM. The CDR3 sequence is CASSTREASSYNEQFF. CDR3 bases: TGTGCCAGCAGTACGCGGGAGGCGAGCTCCTACAATGAGCAGTTCTTC.

There are many counts of this clonotype. The genes are TRBV19 and TRBJ2-2; D remains ambiguous. The CDR3 is 13 amino acids. V lost 4 bases to trimming and J lost 5 bases, with 8 bases between them. Per germline, CDR1 LNHDA and CDR2 SQIVND (reference sequence). The CDR3 here is CASSKVSTGELFF. CDR3 in DNA: TGTGCCAGTAGTAAAGTCTCAACCGGGGAGCTGTTTTTT.

This clonotype was counted at least ten times. The chain joins TRBV7-2 to TRBJ2-1, with D possibly TRBD2 on 6 matching bases. The CDR3 consists of 17 residues. Deletions cut 0 bases from V and 0 bases from J, with 12 bases between. Germline CDR1 SGHTA, CDR2 FQGNSA. CDR3 protein: CASSLAWRASSYNEQFF. CDR3 bases: TGTGCCAGCAGCTTAGCGTGGAGGGCTAGCTCCTACAATGAGCAGTTCTTC.

This clonotype showed up many times. The gene calls are TRBV6-1 and TRBJ2-4, with unresolved D. The CDR3 runs 15 residues. Germline lookup yields CDR1 MNHNS and CDR2 SASEGT. V was shortened by 2 bases and J by 7 bases, with 15 bases between the two germline ends. For the CDR3, the DNA is TGTGCCAGCAGTGAAAGCTATGACGGATTGAACATTCAGTACTTC. Its translation: CASSESYDGLNIQYF.

This clonotype was detected many times. The chain employs TRBV20-1 and TRBJ2-5, with 7 positions matching TRBD2. Germline loops: CDR1 DFQATT, CDR2 SNEGSKA (reference sequence). The CDR3 covers 15 residues. The J segment lost 5 bases and the V segment lost 1 base, leaving 10 bases of the junction unmatched. This CDR3 is CSARALTSSLETQYF. Here the CDR3 DNA reads TGCAGTGCTAGAGCTTTGACTAGCTCCCTTGAGACCCAGTACTTC.